A selection of T cell receptor beta chains follows, all from one sample in a study of cytomegalovirus exposure and HLA in healthy donors. Sequencing used immunoSEQ multiplex PCR; TCRdb keeps in-frame clones, though not all of them. This sample yields roughly 140,000 clones, of which around 80% are seen a single time; approximately 6.3% belongs to the top ten. Sequencing was done on a sample of PBMCs. These receptors originate from a man aged 40-49 years in good health and CMV-seropositive. The CDR3 runs from the conserved cysteine through the conserved F or W. D genes are given only for firm matches. Clone size is not always given. Where it is, it says once, few, many or a class for expanded clones.

d_gene	abundance	v_gene	j_gene	CDR3aa
NA	few	TRBV6-5	TRBJ1-2	CASREGYGYTF
TRBD2	few	TRBV15	TRBJ2-5	CATSRSLAGGTEGTQYF
NA	NA	TRBV7-2	TRBJ2-5	CASSLGGGPQETQYF
TRBD1	NA	TRBV5-1	TRBJ2-1	CASSLSGTGRLNEQFF
NA	NA	TRBV7-2	TRBJ1-1	CASSLRRTGTEAFF
TRBD1	once	TRBV7-8	TRBJ1-4	CASSPGQGRGEKLFF
TRBD1	few	TRBV6-5	TRBJ1-4	CASSYTRTGAGEKLFF
TRBD2	NA	TRBV18	TRBJ2-3	CASSPPGRDDTQYF
TRBD1	NA	TRBV4-3	TRBJ2-7	CASSQDLIGTGRREQYF
TRBD1	NA	TRBV29-1	TRBJ2-2	CSVAGTENTGELFF
TRBD1	NA	TRBV5-1	TRBJ1-4	CASSATGEASEKLFF
TRBD1	NA	TRBV7-8	TRBJ2-7	CASSLGTGNYEQYF
NA	NA	TRBV7-8	TRBJ1-4	CASSPDNANEKLFF
TRBD1	NA	TRBV27	TRBJ2-7	CASSFSGTGTGGKQYF